This record looks at one T cell receptor beta chain sequence and its context. Antigen specificity is unknown. The data belong to a study of T cells in narcolepsy. Study information: Enrolled donors included narcolepsy type 1 or type 2 patients and healthy controls.

Overall study findings and caveats: No autoreactive T cell clone sequences appeared in some memory CD4+ repertoires. Autoreactive HCRT-specific and TRIB2-specific clonotypes were marked in same-patient CSF-versus-blood CD4+ comparisons. Blood of same and different patients, but not healthy controls, reportedly held recurring autoreactive clonotypes.

V lost 6 bases and J 5 bases, leaving 17 bases between the germline ends. This CDR3 contains 15 residues. Per germline, CDR1 SGDLS and CDR2 YYNGEE. The assay was immunoSEQ multiplex PCR, and TCRdb's table has in-frame clones only and misses some. Found here are about 32,000 clones, 70% to 80% of them singletons; the top ten hold 1.1%. The TCR sequence derives from a human donor with narcolepsy. Source material: CD45RA- memory CD4+ T cells from PBMCs. The V call is TRBV9, the J call TRBJ2-2; D tentatively reads TRBD1 or TRBD2 (5 bases each). The CDR3 sequence is CASNEGLFSTGELFF. CDR3 in DNA: TGTGCCAGCAACGAGGGGCTCTTCTCAACCGGGGAGCTGTTTTTT.